This TCR beta chain was retrieved from a study of T-cell memory formation after mild COVID-19. The study, taken as a whole, reports: Contracting clones, day 15 to 85, had balanced CD4/CD8, and later expanders favored CD4+. Of the contracting clones, CD4+ ones lay mainly in CM and EM, and CD8+ ones in EMRA.

TCRdb re-analysed the 5' RACE reads in MiXCR, keeping a single row per CDR3 protein. The table lists 100,000 to 150,000 distinct CDR3 sequences, about 17% of them singletons. This clonotype was observed a handful of times. Its antigen remains unknown. Germline V gene lookup returns CDR1 MDHEN and CDR2 SYDVKM. The CDR3 is 15 amino acids. V lost 4 bases, J lost 5 bases, and 7 bases stayed unmatched. This chain connects TRBV28 to TRBJ2-3; 9 bases match TRBD2. The clonotype originates from a man between 18 and 29 years old who had mild COVID-19 (a few samples of this study predate the infection). Cell type and time point are not known. The sequencing input was PBMCs or a T cell subset sorted from them (not recorded which). CDR3 DNA: TGTGCCAGCAGTTCGGCGGGGGGGCAGGGAGATACGCAGTATTTT. It specifies CASSSAGGQGDTQYF. The complete variable domain, with remaining parts taken from reference TRBV28 and TRBJ2-3, reads DVKVTQSSRYLVKRTGEKVFLECVQDMDHENMFWYRQDPGLGLRLIYFSYDVKMKEKGDIPEGYSVSREKKERFSLILESASTNQTSMYLCASSSAGGQGDTQYFGPGTRLTVL.